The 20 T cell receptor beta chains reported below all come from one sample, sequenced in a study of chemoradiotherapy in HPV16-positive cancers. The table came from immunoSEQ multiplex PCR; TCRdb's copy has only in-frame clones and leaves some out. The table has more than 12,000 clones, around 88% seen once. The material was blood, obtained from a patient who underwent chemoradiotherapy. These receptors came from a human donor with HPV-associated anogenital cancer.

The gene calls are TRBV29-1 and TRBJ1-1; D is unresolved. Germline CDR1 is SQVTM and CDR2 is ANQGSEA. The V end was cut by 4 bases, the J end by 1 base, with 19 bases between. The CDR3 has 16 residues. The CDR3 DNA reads TGCAGCGTTGGAGGTGTCGATGGGCGGCAGAACACTGAAGCTTTCTTT. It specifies CSVGGVDGRQNTEAFF.

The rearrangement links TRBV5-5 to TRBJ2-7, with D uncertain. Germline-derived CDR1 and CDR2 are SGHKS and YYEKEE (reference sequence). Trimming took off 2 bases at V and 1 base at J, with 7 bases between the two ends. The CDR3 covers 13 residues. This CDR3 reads CASSFGYSYEQYF. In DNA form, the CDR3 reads TGTGCCAGCAGCTTCGGGTATTCCTACGAGCAGTACTTC.

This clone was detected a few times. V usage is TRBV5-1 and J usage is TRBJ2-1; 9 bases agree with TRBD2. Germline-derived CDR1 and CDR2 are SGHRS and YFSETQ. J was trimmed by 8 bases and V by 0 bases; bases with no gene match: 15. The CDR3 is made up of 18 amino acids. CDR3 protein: CASSLAEGLAPVVDEQFF. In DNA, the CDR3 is TGCGCCAGCAGCTTGGCCGAGGGACTAGCTCCCGTCGTGGATGAGCAGTTCTTC. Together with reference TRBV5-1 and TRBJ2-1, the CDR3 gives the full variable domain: KAGVTQTPRYLIKTRGQQVTLSCSPISGHRSVSWYQQTPGQGLQFLFEYFSETQRNKGNFPGRFSGRQFSNSRSEMNVSTLELGDSALYLCASSLAEGLAPVVDEQFFGPGTRLTVL.

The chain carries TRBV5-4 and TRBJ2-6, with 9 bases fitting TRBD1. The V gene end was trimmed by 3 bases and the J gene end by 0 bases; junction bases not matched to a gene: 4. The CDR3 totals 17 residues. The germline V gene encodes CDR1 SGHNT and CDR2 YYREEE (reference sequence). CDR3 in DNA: TGTGCCAGCAGCTCGGACAGGGGAGTCTCTGGGGCCAACGTCCTGACTTTC. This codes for CASSSDRGVSGANVLTF. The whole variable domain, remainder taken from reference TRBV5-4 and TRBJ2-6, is ETGVTQSPTHLIKTRGQQVTLRCSSQSGHNTVSWYQQALGQGPQFIFQYYREEENGRGNFPPRFSGLQFPNYSSELNVNALELDDSALYLCASSSDRGVSGANVLTFGAGSRLTVL.

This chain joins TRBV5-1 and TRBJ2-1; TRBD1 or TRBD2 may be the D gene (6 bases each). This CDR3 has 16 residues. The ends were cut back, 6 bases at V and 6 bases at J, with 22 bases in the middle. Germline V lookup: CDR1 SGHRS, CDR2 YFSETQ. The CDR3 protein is CASKGLTGGDGNEQFF. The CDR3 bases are TGCGCCAGCAAGGGTCTCACCGGGGGCGACGGCAATGAGCAGTTCTTC.

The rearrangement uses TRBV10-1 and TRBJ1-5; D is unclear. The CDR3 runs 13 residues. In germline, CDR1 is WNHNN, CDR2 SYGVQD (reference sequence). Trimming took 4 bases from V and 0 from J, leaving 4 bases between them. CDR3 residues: CASSAGSNQPQHF. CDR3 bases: TGCGCCAGCAGTGCGGGTAGCAATCAGCCCCAGCATTTT.

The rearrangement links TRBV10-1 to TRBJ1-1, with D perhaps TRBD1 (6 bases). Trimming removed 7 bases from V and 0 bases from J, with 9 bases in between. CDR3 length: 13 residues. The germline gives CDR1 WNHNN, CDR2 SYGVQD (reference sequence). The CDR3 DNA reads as TGCGCCAGCAAGGGACACATGAACACTGAAGCTTTCTTT. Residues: CASKGHMNTEAFF.

CDR3: CSVEGRYMNTEAFF. The CDR3 region has the DNA TGCAGCGTTGAAGGGCGTTACATGAACACTGAAGCTTTCTTT. The rearrangement uses TRBV29-1 and TRBJ1-1; D is unresolved. The CDR3 is made up of 14 amino acids. The germline V gene has CDR1 SQVTM and CDR2 ANQGSEA. V was cut by 1 base and J by 0 bases, with 9 bases left in between.

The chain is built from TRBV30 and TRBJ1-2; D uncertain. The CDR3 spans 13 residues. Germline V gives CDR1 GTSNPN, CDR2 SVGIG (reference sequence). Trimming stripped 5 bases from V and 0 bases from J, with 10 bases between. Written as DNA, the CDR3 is TGTGCCTGGGCTAAGGGATCTAACTATGGCTACACCTTC. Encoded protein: CAWAKGSNYGYTF.

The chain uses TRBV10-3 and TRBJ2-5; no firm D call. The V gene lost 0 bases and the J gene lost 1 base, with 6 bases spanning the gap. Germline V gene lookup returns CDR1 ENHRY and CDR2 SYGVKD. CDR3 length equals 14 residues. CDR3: CAISESRIQETQYF. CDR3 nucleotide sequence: TGTGCCATCAGTGAGTCGAGGATCCAAGAGACCCAGTACTTC.

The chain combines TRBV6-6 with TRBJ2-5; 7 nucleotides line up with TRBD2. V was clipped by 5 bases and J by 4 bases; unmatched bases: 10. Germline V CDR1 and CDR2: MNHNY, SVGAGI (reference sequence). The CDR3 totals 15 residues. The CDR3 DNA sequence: TGTGCCAGCAGTCTCAAGCGGGAATGGGGAGAGACCCAGTACTTC. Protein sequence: CASSLKREWGETQYF.

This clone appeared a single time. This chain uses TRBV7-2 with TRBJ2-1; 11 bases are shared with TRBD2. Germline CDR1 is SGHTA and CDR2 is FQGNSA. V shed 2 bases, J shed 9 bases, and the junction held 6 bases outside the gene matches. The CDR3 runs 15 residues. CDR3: CASSLSGLAGGEQFF. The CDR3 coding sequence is TGTGCCAGCAGCTTATCGGGGCTAGCGGGAGGTGAGCAGTTCTTC.

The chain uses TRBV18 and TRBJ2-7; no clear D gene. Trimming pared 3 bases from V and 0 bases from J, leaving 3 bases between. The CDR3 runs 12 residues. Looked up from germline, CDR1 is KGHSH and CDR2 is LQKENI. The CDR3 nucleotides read TGTGCCAGCTCACCCAGCTCCTACGAGCAGTACTTC. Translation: CASSPSSYEQYF.

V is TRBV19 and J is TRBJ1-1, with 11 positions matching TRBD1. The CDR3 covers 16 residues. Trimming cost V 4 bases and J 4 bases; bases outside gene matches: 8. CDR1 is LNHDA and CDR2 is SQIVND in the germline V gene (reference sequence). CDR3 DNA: TGTGCCAGTAGTACCCGCGGGACAGGGGGGAGCACTGAAGCTTTCTTT. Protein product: CASSTRGTGGSTEAFF.

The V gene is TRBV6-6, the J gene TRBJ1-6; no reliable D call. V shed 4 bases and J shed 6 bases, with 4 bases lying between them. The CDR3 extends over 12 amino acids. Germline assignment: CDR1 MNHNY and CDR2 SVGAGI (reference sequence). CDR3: CASSLPNSPLHF. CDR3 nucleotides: TGTGCCAGCAGTTTGCCTAATTCACCCCTCCACTTT.

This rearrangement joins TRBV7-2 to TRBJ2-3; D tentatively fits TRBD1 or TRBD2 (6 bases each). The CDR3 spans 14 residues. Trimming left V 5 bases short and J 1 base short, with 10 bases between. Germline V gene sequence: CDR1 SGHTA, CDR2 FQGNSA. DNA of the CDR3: TGTGCCAGCAGCCTGGGGGGCCGCACAGATACGCAGTATTTT. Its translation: CASSLGGRTDTQYF.

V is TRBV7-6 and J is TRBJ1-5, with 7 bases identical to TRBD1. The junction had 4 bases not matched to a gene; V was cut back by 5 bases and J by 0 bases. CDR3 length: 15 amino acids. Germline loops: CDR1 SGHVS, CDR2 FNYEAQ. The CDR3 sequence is CASSRTGDSNQPQHF. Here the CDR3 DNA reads TGTGCCAGCAGCCGGACAGGAGATAGCAATCAGCCCCAGCATTTT.

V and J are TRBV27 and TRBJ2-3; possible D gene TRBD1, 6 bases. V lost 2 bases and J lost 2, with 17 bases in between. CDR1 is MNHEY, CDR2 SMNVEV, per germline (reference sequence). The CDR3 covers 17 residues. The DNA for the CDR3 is TGTGCCAGCAGTTTAATCGGGACAATGATTCACACAGATACGCAGTATTTT. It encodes CASSLIGTMIHTDTQYF.

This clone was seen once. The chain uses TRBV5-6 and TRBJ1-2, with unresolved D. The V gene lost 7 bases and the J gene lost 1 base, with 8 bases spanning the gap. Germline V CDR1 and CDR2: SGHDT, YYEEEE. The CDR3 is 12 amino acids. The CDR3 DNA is TGTGCCAGCGCACGGTTTAACTATGGCTACACCTTC. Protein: CASARFNYGYTF.

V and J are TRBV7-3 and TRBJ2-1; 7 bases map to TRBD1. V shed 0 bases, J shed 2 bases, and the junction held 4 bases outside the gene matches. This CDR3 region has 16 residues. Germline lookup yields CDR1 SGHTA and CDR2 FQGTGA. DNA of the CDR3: TGTGCCAGCAGCTTAACGAGACAGGGTACCTACAATGAGCAGTTCTTC. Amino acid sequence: CASSLTRQGTYNEQFF.